This T cell receptor (beta chain) was identified in a study of T cell responses to AZD1222 COVID-19 vaccine. Measured with immunoSEQ multiplex PCR; TCRdb has only the in-frame clones, and not every one. The repertoire holds fewer than 100,000 clones, with 88% as singletons. This clone was seen a single time. The sequence derives from an adult in good health. The specimen comprised peripheral blood, sampled on day 0 of AZD1222 vaccination.

Here the CDR3 reads CASSQALDTEAYEQYF. DNA of the CDR3: TGTGCCAGCAGCCAGGCCTTGGACACCGAAGCCTACGAGCAGTACTTC. The chain has TRBV4-2 and TRBJ2-7; D perhaps matches TRBD1 (5 bases). V shed 3 bases and J shed 2 bases, with 17 bases lying between them. The V gene's germline CDR1 is LGHNA and CDR2 YNFKEQ. The CDR3 extends over 16 amino acids.